Shown below are 5 T cell receptor beta chains from a single sample sequenced in a study of OX40 agonist ivuxolimab in advanced cancers. TCRdb keeps only in-frame clones here, not all; method: immunoSEQ multiplex PCR. Of tens of thousands of clones detected, 70% to 80% appear once; the ten largest clones hold 8.5% to 14%. This specimen was CD4+ or CD8+ T cells sorted from blood, taken in a trial of the OX40 agonist ivuxolimab. The receptor set was obtained from an adult with an advanced solid tumor such as melanoma, head and neck, liver or kidney cancer.

The V and J genes are TRBV5-1 and TRBJ2-7, with a possible D match to TRBD1 (5 bases). The germline V and J ends were trimmed by 4 bases and 5 bases, with 10 bases remaining between them. This CDR3 spans 12 amino acids. CDR1 and CDR2 from the germline V gene are SGHRS and YFSETQ. The CDR3 is CASSIQAHEQYF. The CDR3 nucleotides read TGCGCCAGCAGCATACAGGCCCACGAGCAGTACTTC.

This chain uses TRBV11-2 with TRBJ2-5, with 12 positions matching TRBD2. CDR1 and CDR2 from the germline V gene are SGHAT and FQNNGV. V lost 3 bases to trimming and J lost 6 bases; unmatched junction nucleotides: 8. The CDR3 is 16 residues long. This chain's CDR3 is CASSFPLAGGQKTQYF. CDR3 DNA: TGTGCCAGCAGCTTTCCCCTAGCGGGGGGGCAAAAGACCCAGTACTTC.

V is TRBV7-8 and J is TRBJ2-5; D not certain. The CDR3 consists of 12 residues. Trimming removed 4 bases from V and 5 bases from J, with 8 bases in between. Germline V gene lookup returns CDR1 SGHVS and CDR2 FQNEAQ. The CDR3, as DNA: TGTGCCAGCAGCTCAGGAACGGAGACCCAGTACTTC. Residues: CASSSGTETQYF.

This clone was seen a single time. This chain uses TRBV27 with TRBJ2-2; D not resolved. V was clipped by 3 bases and J by 6 bases, with 8 bases between them. The CDR3 loop spans 13 amino acids. Per the germline V gene, CDR1 is MNHEY and CDR2 is SMNVEV (reference sequence). CDR3: CASSFTGPGELFF. The CDR3 DNA reads as TGTGCCAGCAGTTTCACGGGTCCCGGGGAGCTGTTTTTT.

The V gene is TRBV30, the J gene TRBJ1-1; D gene unclear. V shed 0 bases and J shed 4 bases, with 9 bases lying between them. Germline V CDR1 and CDR2: GTSNPN, SVGIG (reference sequence). CDR3 length: 13 amino acids. CDR3 sequence reads: CAWSVDLGTEAFF. The CDR3 coding sequence is TGTGCCTGGAGTGTAGATTTGGGCACTGAAGCTTTCTTT.